The source of this T cell receptor beta chain is a study of T cell repertoires in cytomegalovirus infection. Study-level background: Recently identified HLA-C-restricted CMV epitopes were used, and well-studied HLA-B-restricted CMV epitopes were used as well. Public TCR beta signatures provided an indication of both CMV infection and a matching HLA type. General observations from the study: The ex vivo response was dominated by HLA-C-restricted CMV-specific TCR beta clonotypes.

TCRdb recomputed calls from the reads with MiXCR, one row per CDR3 protein. The data contain some 940,000 distinct CDR3 sequences, about a third of them seen just once; the ten biggest clones take up around an eighth. As for this clonotype: Antigen unknown.

The CDR3 sequence is 13 residues long. V dropped 3 bases and J dropped 9 bases, with 12 bases sitting between them. Germline loops: CDR1 MGHRA, CDR2 YSYEKL. Material: cultured CD8+ T cells from PBMCs, obtained from culture after CMV antigen stimulation. The chain links TRBV4-1 to TRBJ1-5; D is undetermined. This receptor was taken from a human donor in good health (CMV status not recorded). Some clones in this sample may be carry-over from other donors' samples. The CDR3 protein is CASSQDHLGPQHF. The DNA of the CDR3 is TGCGCCAGCAGCCAGGACCACTTGGGGCCCCAGCATTTT.